Listed here are 4 T cell receptor beta chains from one sample, sequenced in a study of blood T cell repertoires in COVID-19. Clones were sequenced by immunoSEQ multiplex PCR, and TCRdb holds only the in-frame ones, with some missing. Altogether about 300,000 clones are present, 86% being singletons, with the ten largest covering around 1.6%. Sequencing was performed on peripheral blood. All receptors come from a woman aged 45-65 years with acute or convalescent COVID-19.

V and J are TRBV5-1 and TRBJ2-1, with 9 bases that match TRBD1. CDR1 and CDR2 from the germline V gene are SGHRS and YFSETQ. The CDR3 consists of 14 residues. Trimming took 4 bases from V and 2 from J; bases not matched to a gene: 1. The CDR3 is CASSRDRAYNEQFF. For the CDR3, the DNA is TGCGCCAGCAGCCGGGACAGGGCCTACAATGAGCAGTTCTTC.

J is TRBJ2-7 and V is TRBV13, with TRBD2 matching over 8 bases. V lost 4 bases and J lost 2; bases outside the gene matches: 4. This CDR3 comprises 14 residues. Germline V gene lookup returns CDR1 PRHDT and CDR2 FYEKMQ (reference sequence). CDR3 nucleotides: TGTGCCAGCAGCTCCGATAGCGGGACCTACGAGCAGTACTTC. Protein sequence: CASSSDSGTYEQYF.

The V and J genes are TRBV28 and TRBJ2-7; 14 bases are a match to TRBD2. From germline, CDR1 is MDHEN and CDR2 SYDVKM. This CDR3 is 14 amino acids long. Trimming removed 5 bases from V and 11 bases from J; junction bases left unmatched: 8. The DNA of the CDR3 is TGTGCCAGCAGTCCCGGGACTAGCGGGAGCCTAGAGTACTTC. Its protein is CASSPGTSGSLEYF.

This chain links TRBV6-1 with TRBJ2-7, with TRBD2 matching 7 bases. V gave up 3 bases and J gave up 3 bases; unmatched junction bases: 8. Germline CDR1 and CDR2: MNHNS and SASEGT. This CDR3 is 15 amino acids long. The CDR3 is CASSDGREWDYEQYF. CDR3 nucleotide sequence: TGTGCCAGCAGTGATGGGCGGGAGTGGGACTACGAGCAGTACTTC.